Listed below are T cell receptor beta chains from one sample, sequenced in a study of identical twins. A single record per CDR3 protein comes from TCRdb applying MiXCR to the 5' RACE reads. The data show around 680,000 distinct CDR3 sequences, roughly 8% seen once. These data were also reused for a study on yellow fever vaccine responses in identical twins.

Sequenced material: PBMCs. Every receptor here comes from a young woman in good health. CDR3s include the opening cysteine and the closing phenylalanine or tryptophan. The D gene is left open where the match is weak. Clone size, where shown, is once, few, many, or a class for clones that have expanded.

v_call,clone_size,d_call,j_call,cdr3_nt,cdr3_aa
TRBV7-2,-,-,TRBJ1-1,TGTGCCAGCAGCTTATTAGGATCGTTGAACACTGAAGCTTTCTTT,CASSLLGSLNTEAFF
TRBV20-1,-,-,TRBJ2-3,TGCAGTGCTAGAGTGTCGGGGGTAGATACGCAGTATTTT,CSARVSGVDTQYF
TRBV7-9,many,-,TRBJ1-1,TGTGCCAGCAGCTTATGGGGGACTCCGCTTGGCACTGAAGCTTTCTTT,CASSLWGTPLGTEAFF
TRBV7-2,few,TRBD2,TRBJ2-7,TGTGCCAGCAGCTTTAATAGCGGGGGGGCGGGCCAATACGAGCAGTACTTC,CASSFNSGGAGQYEQYF
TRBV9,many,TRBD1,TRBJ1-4,TGTGCCAGCAGCGGACCGGGACAGGATAAAGAAAAACTGTTTTTT,CASSGPGQDKEKLFF
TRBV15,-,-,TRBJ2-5,TGTGCCACCAGCGGGGGGCAGATCCAAGAGACCCAGTACTTC,CATSGGQIQETQYF
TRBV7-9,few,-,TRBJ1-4,TGTGCCAGCAGCTTCGCTAGAGGATCAACTAATGAAAAACTGTTTTTT,CASSFARGSTNEKLFF
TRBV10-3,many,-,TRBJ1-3,TGTGCCATCAACCCCAGCTCTGGAAACACCATATATTTT,CAINPSSGNTIYF
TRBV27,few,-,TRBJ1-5,TGTGCCAGCAGTTCAACAATATATCAGCCCCAGCATTTT,CASSSTIYQPQHF
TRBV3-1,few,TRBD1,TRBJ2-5,TGTGCCAGCAGCCAAGGTACCCCGGGGCAGGGGGTGGAGACCCAGTACTTC,CASSQGTPGQGVETQYF
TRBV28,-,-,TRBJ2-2,TGTGCCAGCAGTTTGGACCAACGGAACACCGGGGAGCTGTTTTTT,CASSLDQRNTGELFF
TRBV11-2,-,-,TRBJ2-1,TGTGCCAGCAGCTTATTAGACCCGAGATCCGACAGTTACAATGAGCAGTTCTTC,CASSLLDPRSDSYNEQFF
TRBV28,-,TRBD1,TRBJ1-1,TGTGCCAGCAGTGCCGCCCGGGACAGGGACACTGAAGCTTTCTTT,CASSAARDRDTEAFF
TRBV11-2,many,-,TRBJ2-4,TGTGCCAGCAGCGGCAACGGGGGCAACATTCAGTACTTC,CASSGNGGNIQYF
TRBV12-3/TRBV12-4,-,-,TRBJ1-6,TGTGCCAGCAGTTCGACATATAATTCACCCCTCCACTTT,CASSSTYNSPLHF
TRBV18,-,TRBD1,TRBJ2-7,TGTGCCAGCTCACGGACAGGGGGCGAGTACGAGCAGTACTTC,CASSRTGGEYEQYF
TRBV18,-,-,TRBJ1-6,TGTGCCAGCTCACCCGACAGGCAAAAGGCCCTCAATTCACCCCTCCACTTT,CASSPDRQKALNSPLHF
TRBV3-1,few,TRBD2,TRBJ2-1,TGTGCCAGCAGGGAGGCGGGGGGTGAGCAGTTCTTC,CASREAGGEQFF